A selection of T cell receptor beta chains follows, all from one sample in a study of response to subunit inactivated influenza vaccine. TCRdb re-analysed the RT-PCR reads in MiXCR, keeping a single row per CDR3 protein. The sample carries a few hundred thousand distinct CDR3 sequences, less than 15% recorded once. This specimen was PBMCs from blood, taken approximately 12 days after vaccination. These receptors came from a man aged 50 or older who received an inactivated influenza vaccine. CDR3s include the opening cysteine and the closing phenylalanine or tryptophan. Fields, in order: CDR3 protein, CDR3 DNA, clone size, J gene, D gene, V gene. D genes are given only for firm matches. Clone sizes are given selectively: once, few, many, or a class where the clone is expanded.

cdr3_aa: CATSRGQGNSPLHF
cdr3_nt: TGTGCCACCAGCAGAGGACAGGGGAATTCACCCCTCCACTTT
clone_size: few
j_call: TRBJ1-6
d_call: TRBD1
v_call: TRBV15

cdr3_aa: CASPPTEQYF
cdr3_nt: TGTGCCAGCCCTCCGACCGAGCAGTACTTC
clone_size: few
j_call: TRBJ2-7
d_call: NA
v_call: TRBV12-3/TRBV12-4

cdr3_aa: CASSQDLASGRLSEQYF
cdr3_nt: TGCGCCAGCAGCCAAGATCTGGCTAGCGGGAGATTGAGCGAGCAGTACTTC
clone_size: few
j_call: TRBJ2-7
d_call: TRBD2
v_call: TRBV4-3

cdr3_aa: CASSLAGLAAGGNEQYF
cdr3_nt: TGTGCCAGCAGCTTGGCGGGACTAGCGGCCGGTGGGAACGAGCAGTACTTC
clone_size: NA
j_call: TRBJ2-7
d_call: TRBD2
v_call: TRBV5-8

cdr3_aa: CASQSGNSHEKLFF
cdr3_nt: TGTGCCAGTCAGAGCGGGAACAGCCATGAAAAACTGTTTTTT
clone_size: few
j_call: TRBJ1-4
d_call: NA
v_call: TRBV2

cdr3_aa: CASSSFPGTSGSSYEQYF
cdr3_nt: TGTGCCAGCAGCTCTTTTCCCGGGACATCTGGGAGCTCCTACGAGCAGTACTTC
clone_size: NA
j_call: TRBJ2-7
d_call: NA
v_call: TRBV11-1

cdr3_aa: CASSLVSLVGNEQFF
cdr3_nt: TGTGCCAGCAGCTTAGTAAGCCTGGTTGGCAATGAGCAGTTCTTC
clone_size: NA
j_call: TRBJ2-1
d_call: NA
v_call: TRBV11-2

cdr3_aa: CASSLATTGVAQGTQYF
cdr3_nt: TGTGCCAGCAGCTTAGCCACCACAGGGGTTGCACAGGGTACGCAGTATTTT
clone_size: NA
j_call: TRBJ2-3
d_call: TRBD1
v_call: TRBV11-2

cdr3_aa: CASSQSDRGRFGQYF
cdr3_nt: TGTGCCAGCAGCCAATCGGACAGGGGGCGCTTCGGGCAGTACTTC
clone_size: NA
j_call: TRBJ2-7
d_call: TRBD1
v_call: TRBV16

cdr3_aa: CASSQVVAGGAEAQYF
cdr3_nt: TGTGCCAGCAGCCAAGTGGTAGCGGGAGGGGCTGAGGCGCAGTACTTC
clone_size: few
j_call: TRBJ2-7
d_call: TRBD2
v_call: TRBV3-1

cdr3_aa: CASTRQGTQETQYF
cdr3_nt: TGCGCCAGCACCAGACAGGGGACACAAGAGACCCAGTACTTC
clone_size: few
j_call: TRBJ2-5
d_call: TRBD1
v_call: TRBV5-1

cdr3_aa: CASSEGRTTTGETQYF
cdr3_nt: TGTGCCAGCAGCGAGGGCCGGACAACAACTGGGGAGACCCAGTACTTC
clone_size: few
j_call: TRBJ2-5
d_call: NA
v_call: TRBV6-2/TRBV6-3

cdr3_aa: CASSASGTGVWETQYF
cdr3_nt: TGTGCCAGCAGCGCCTCCGGGACAGGGGTTTGGGAGACCCAGTACTTC
clone_size: NA
j_call: TRBJ2-5
d_call: TRBD1
v_call: TRBV7-9

cdr3_aa: CSARANPNSNQPQHF
cdr3_nt: TGCAGTGCTAGGGCCAATCCCAATAGCAATCAGCCCCAGCATTTT
clone_size: NA
j_call: TRBJ1-5
d_call: NA
v_call: TRBV20-1